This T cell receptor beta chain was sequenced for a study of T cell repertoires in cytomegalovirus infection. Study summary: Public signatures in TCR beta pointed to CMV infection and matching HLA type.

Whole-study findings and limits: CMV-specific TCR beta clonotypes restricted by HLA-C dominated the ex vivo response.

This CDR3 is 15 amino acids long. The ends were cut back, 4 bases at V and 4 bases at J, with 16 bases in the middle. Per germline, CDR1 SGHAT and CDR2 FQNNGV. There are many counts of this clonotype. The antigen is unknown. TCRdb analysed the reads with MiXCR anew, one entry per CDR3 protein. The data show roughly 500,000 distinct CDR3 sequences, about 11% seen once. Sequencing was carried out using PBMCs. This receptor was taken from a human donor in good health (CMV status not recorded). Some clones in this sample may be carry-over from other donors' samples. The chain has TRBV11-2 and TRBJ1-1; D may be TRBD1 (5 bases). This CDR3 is CASSSGHYTSTEAFF. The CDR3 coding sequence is TGTGCCAGCAGCTCCGGACATTACACGAGCACTGAAGCTTTCTTT.